The 15 T cell receptor beta chains presented below share a single source sample, sequenced in a study of radiation and T cells in renal cell carcinoma. The method was immunoSEQ multiplex PCR; TCRdb's version includes in-frame clones alone and lacks a portion of them. The sample contains about 130,000 clones, around 82% of which appear only once. Described time point: blood 2 weeks post-SBRT. This sample's treatment: 15 Gy SBRT to primary tumor, nephrectomy 4 weeks later. Sample: blood, taken from a patient whose treatment included radiotherapy and nephrectomy. These receptors were collected from a man between 45 and 60 years old with renal cell carcinoma.

The V gene is TRBV7-9, the J gene TRBJ2-3; D perhaps matches TRBD1 (5 bases). The CDR3 spans 16 residues. Germline CDR1 SEHNR, CDR2 FQNEAQ (reference sequence). V shed 3 bases and J shed 6 bases, with 19 bases lying between them. CDR3 in amino acids: CASSFPLDTRRDTQYF. DNA for the CDR3: TGTGCCAGCAGCTTCCCCCTGGACACCCGCCGGGATACGCAGTATTTT.

This chain uses TRBV7-9 with TRBJ2-7; D uncertain. CDR3 length: 14 residues. The germline CDR1 and CDR2 sequences are SEHNR and FQNEAQ (reference sequence). Trimming left V 2 bases short and J 4 bases short, with 12 bases between. The CDR3 nucleotides are TGTGCCAGCAGCTTACCACGGGCTAGGTACGAGCAGTACTTC. Translating it yields CASSLPRARYEQYF.

This clone was seen more than once but under ten times. V and J are TRBV7-9 and TRBJ2-2; 12 positions agree with TRBD2. The CDR3 spans 15 residues. Germline CDR1 is SEHNR and CDR2 is FQNEAQ (reference sequence). V was pared by 8 bases and J by 6 bases, with 7 bases of the junction left unmatched. The CDR3 loop is CASLGLAGYSGELFF. The DNA for the CDR3 is TGTGCCAGCCTCGGACTAGCGGGGTACTCCGGGGAGCTGTTTTTT.

J is TRBJ2-5 and V is TRBV30; 7 bases match TRBD1. With 5 bases clipped from V and 2 bases from J, the junction kept 8 bases outside the gene matches. The CDR3 is made up of 14 amino acids. Germline CDR1 is GTSNPN and CDR2 is SVGIG (reference sequence). CDR3 region: CAWQTGTEQETQYF. The DNA for the CDR3 is TGTGCCTGGCAAACCGGGACAGAACAAGAGACCCAGTACTTC.

CDR3 protein: CASSLGGGYEAFF. DNA of the CDR3: TGTGCCAGCAGCTTAGGAGGGGGCTATGAAGCTTTCTTT. The chain carries TRBV7-9 and TRBJ1-1; TRBD1 matches at 7 bases. The V segment lost 1 base and the J segment 7 bases; nucleotides outside the gene matches: 3. The germline V gene encodes CDR1 SEHNR and CDR2 FQNEAQ (reference sequence). There are 13 residues in the CDR3.

This chain uses TRBV19 with TRBJ2-6; 7 bases align to TRBD1. The CDR3 contains 14 residues. Germline lookup yields CDR1 LNHDA and CDR2 SQIVND (reference sequence). V lost 7 bases, J lost 3 bases, and 3 bases stayed unmatched. The CDR3 protein is CASKGGGGANVLTF. The CDR3 nucleotides are TGTGCCAGTAAAGGGGGCGGTGGGGCCAACGTCCTGACTTTC.

A few counts support this clone. CDR3 nucleotide sequence: TGTGCCATCCGAAGGGACCTACAGAACACAGATACGCAGTATTTT. Its translation: CAIRRDLQNTDTQYF. The rearrangement links TRBV10-3 to TRBJ2-3; D possibly uses TRBD1 or TRBD2 (5 bases each). Germline values: CDR1 ENHRY, CDR2 SYGVKD. The CDR3 sequence is 15 residues long. V was cut by 8 bases and J by 2 bases, with 17 bases left in between.

V usage is TRBV30 and J usage is TRBJ2-5, with D perhaps matching TRBD1 (5 bases). This CDR3 has 13 residues. Germline V lookup: CDR1 GTSNPN, CDR2 SVGIG (reference sequence). The germline V and J ends were trimmed by 4 bases and 5 bases, with 14 bases remaining between them. CDR3 in amino acids: CAWTGRVGETQYF. In DNA, the CDR3 is TGTGCCTGGACCGGCAGGGTGGGGGAGACCCAGTACTTC.

The chain carries TRBV27 and TRBJ2-2; perhaps TRBD2 as D (5 bases). Per the germline V gene, CDR1 is MNHEY and CDR2 is SMNVEV (reference sequence). The CDR3 contains 19 residues. V shed 4 bases and J shed 6 bases, with 27 bases lying between them. In nucleotides, the CDR3 is TGTGCCAGCAGTTCCTCCTTTTCGGGAATAACTAAGTACGCCGGGGAGCTGTTTTTT. Translated: CASSSSFSGITKYAGELFF.

The chain joins TRBV6-1 to TRBJ2-7; TRBD2 agrees at 8 bases. V dropped 7 bases and J dropped 4; count of bases not matched to a gene: 6. The CDR3 spans 13 residues. CDR1 MNHNS and CDR2 SASEGT come from the germline V gene. The CDR3 sequence is CASTGGTQYEQYF. The CDR3 region has the DNA TGTGCCAGCACGGGAGGGACGCAATACGAGCAGTACTTC.

The chain links TRBV19 to TRBJ2-7; the match to TRBD2 covers 7 bases. CDR1 is LNHDA, CDR2 SQIVND, per germline (reference sequence). This CDR3 has 17 amino acids. V was clipped by 4 bases and J by 4 bases; unmatched bases: 16. The CDR3 is CASSRGDAGTTLYEQYF. The DNA for the CDR3 is TGTGCCAGTAGTAGGGGGGATGCCGGGACTACGCTATACGAGCAGTACTTC.

This chain joins TRBV27 and TRBJ2-7; 8 bases align to TRBD1. J gave up 2 bases and V 5 bases, and 17 bases lay outside the gene matches. The germline V gene has CDR1 MNHEY and CDR2 SMNVEV (reference sequence). The CDR3 consists of 18 residues. In DNA, the CDR3 is TGTGCCAGCAGTCCTGTTCGGACAGGGTTAGGGATAACCTACGAGCAGTACTTC. It yields the protein CASSPVRTGLGITYEQYF.

This clone was seen only once. J is TRBJ2-7 and V is TRBV6-1; 7 bases line up with TRBD1. V was pared by 5 bases and J by 1 base, with 8 bases of the junction left unmatched. CDR1 is MNHNS, CDR2 SASEGT, per germline. The CDR3 covers 15 residues. The DNA for the CDR3 is TGTGCCAGCAGTTTACCTGGGACAGCTTCCTACGAGCAGTACTTC. Its translation: CASSLPGTASYEQYF.

This clone is medium-sized within its sample. The chain combines TRBV6-1 with TRBJ2-5; D is unresolved. The germline V gene has CDR1 MNHNS and CDR2 SASEGT. The CDR3 is made up of 13 amino acids. The V and J ends lost 2 bases and 4 bases respectively, with 8 bases between them. The CDR3 DNA sequence: TGTGCCAGCAGTGAAATAAGTGGAGAGACCCAGTACTTC. It specifies CASSEISGETQYF.

This clone came up many times. The chain carries TRBV30 and TRBJ1-1; no clear D gene. The ends were cut back, 1 base at V and 6 bases at J, with 9 bases in the middle. The CDR3 spans 12 residues. Germline-derived CDR1 and CDR2 are GTSNPN and SVGIG (reference sequence). The CDR3 is CAWSETGAEAFF. The CDR3, as DNA: TGTGCCTGGAGTGAGACGGGTGCTGAAGCTTTCTTT.